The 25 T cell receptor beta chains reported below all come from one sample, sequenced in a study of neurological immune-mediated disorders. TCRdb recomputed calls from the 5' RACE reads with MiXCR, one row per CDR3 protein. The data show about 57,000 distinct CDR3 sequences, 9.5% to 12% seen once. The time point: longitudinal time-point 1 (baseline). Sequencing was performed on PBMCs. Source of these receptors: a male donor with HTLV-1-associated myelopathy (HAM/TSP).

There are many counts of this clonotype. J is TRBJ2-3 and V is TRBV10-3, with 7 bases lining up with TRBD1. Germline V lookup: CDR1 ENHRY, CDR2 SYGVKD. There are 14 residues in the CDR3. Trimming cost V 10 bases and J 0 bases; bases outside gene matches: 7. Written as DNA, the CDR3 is TGTGCCACTGAGGACAGGCCTAGCACAGATACGCAGTATTTT. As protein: CATEDRPSTDTQYF.

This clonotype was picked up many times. The CDR3 region has the DNA TGTGCCAGCAGCTTAGCGGTAGCCAGGGCCACCTACGAGCAGTACTTC. Protein sequence: CASSLAVARATYEQYF. This chain links TRBV11-2 with TRBJ2-7; possible D gene TRBD1, 5 bases. The CDR3 has 16 residues. Looked up from germline, CDR1 is SGHAT and CDR2 is FQNNGV. Between the trimmed V and J ends, which lost 1 base and 2 bases, there was a span of 15 bases.

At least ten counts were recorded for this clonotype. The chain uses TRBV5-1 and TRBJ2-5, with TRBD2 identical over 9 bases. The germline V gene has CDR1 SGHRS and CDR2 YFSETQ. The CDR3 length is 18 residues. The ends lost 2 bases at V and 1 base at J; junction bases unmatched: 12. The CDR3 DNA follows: TGCGCCAGCAGCTTCTACCATAGCGGGGGTCTGTCCCAAGAGACCCAGTACTTC. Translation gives CASSFYHSGGLSQETQYF.

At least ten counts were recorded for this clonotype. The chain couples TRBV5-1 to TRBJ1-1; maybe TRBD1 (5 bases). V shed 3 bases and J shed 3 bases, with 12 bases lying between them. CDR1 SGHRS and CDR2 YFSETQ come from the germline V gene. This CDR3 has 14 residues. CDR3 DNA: TGCGCCAGCAGCTCGGGGGACGGGTACACTGAAGCTTTCTTT. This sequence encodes CASSSGDGYTEAFF.

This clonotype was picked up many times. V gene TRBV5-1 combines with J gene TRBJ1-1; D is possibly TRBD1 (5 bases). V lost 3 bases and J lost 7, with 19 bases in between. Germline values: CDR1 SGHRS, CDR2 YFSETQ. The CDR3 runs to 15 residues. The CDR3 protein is CASSSGGRTSFEAFF. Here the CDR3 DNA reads TGCGCCAGCAGCTCGGGGGGGAGAACGAGTTTTGAAGCTTTCTTT.

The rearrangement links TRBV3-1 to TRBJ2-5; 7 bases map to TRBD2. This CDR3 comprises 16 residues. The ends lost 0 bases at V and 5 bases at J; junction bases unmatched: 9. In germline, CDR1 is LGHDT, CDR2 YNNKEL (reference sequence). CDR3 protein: CASSQEFRLAQETQYF. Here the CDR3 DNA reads TGTGCCAGCAGCCAAGAATTTCGACTAGCCCAGGAGACCCAGTACTTC.

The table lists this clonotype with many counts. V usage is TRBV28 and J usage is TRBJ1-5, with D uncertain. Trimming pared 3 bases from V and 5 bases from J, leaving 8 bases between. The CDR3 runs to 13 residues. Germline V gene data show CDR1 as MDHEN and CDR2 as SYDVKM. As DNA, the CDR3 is TGTGCCAGCAGTTTGGTATCAGATCAGCCCCAGCATTTT. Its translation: CASSLVSDQPQHF.

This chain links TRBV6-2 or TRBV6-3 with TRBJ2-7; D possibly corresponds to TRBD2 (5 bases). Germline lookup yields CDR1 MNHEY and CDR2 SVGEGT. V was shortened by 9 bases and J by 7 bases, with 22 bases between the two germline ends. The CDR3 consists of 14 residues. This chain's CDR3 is CARSRAGKVKEQYF. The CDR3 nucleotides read TGTGCCAGGAGTCGGGCCGGGAAAGTCAAAGAGCAGTACTTC.

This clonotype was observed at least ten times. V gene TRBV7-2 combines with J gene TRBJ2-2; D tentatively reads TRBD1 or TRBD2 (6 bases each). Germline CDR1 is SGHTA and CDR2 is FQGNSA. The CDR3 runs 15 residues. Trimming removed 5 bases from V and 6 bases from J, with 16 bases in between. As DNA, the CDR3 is TGTGCCAGCAGCCGGGGCGGAGGGACACCCGGGGAGCTGTTTTTT. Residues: CASSRGGGTPGELFF.

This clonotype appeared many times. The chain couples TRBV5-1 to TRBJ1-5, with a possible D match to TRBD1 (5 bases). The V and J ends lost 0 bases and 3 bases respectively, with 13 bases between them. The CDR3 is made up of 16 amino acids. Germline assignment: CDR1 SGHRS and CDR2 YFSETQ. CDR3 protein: CASSLEGRDTNQPQHF. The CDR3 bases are TGCGCCAGCAGCTTGGAGGGGCGGGATACCAATCAGCCCCAGCATTTT.

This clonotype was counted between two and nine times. The CDR3 loop is CASSGGTVYEQYF. The CDR3 nucleotides read TGTGCCAGCAGTGGCGGGACAGTCTACGAGCAGTACTTC. The chain employs TRBV6-1 and TRBJ2-7, with D possibly TRBD1 on 7 matching bases. The CDR3 consists of 13 residues. CDR1 and CDR2 from the germline V gene are MNHNS and SASEGT. Trimming took 4 bases from V and 3 from J, leaving 10 bases between them.

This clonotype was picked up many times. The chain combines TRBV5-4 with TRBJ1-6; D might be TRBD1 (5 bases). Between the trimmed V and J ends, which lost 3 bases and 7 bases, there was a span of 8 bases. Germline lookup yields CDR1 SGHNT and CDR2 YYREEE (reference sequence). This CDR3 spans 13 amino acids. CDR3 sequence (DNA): TGTGCCAGCAGCTCTGACAGAAATTCACCCCTCCACTTT. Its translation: CASSSDRNSPLHF.

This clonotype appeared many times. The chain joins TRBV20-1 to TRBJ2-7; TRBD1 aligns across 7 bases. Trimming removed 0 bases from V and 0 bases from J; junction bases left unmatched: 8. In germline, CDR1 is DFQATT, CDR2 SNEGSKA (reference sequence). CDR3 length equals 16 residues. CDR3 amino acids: CSARDETGKYSYEQYF. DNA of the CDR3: TGCAGTGCTAGAGATGAGACAGGGAAATACTCCTACGAGCAGTACTTC.

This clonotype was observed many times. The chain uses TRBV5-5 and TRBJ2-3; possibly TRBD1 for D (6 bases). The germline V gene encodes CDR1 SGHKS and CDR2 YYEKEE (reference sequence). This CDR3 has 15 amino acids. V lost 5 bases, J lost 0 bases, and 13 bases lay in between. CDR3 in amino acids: CASSPTGPSTDTQYF. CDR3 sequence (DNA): TGTGCCAGCAGTCCTACAGGGCCCAGCACAGATACGCAGTATTTT.

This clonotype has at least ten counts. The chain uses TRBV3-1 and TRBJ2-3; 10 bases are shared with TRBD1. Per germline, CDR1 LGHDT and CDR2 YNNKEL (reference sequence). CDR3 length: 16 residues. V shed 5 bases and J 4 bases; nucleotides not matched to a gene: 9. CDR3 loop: CASSVAGTGASDTQYF. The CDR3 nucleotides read TGTGCCAGCAGCGTCGCTGGGACAGGGGCTTCAGATACGCAGTATTTT.

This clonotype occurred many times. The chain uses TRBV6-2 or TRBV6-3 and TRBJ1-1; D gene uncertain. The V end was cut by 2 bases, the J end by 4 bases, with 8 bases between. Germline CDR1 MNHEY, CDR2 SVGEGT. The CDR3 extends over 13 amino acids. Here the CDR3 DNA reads TGTGCCAGCAGTTACATAAGGGCCACTGAAGCTTTCTTT. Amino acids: CASSYIRATEAFF.

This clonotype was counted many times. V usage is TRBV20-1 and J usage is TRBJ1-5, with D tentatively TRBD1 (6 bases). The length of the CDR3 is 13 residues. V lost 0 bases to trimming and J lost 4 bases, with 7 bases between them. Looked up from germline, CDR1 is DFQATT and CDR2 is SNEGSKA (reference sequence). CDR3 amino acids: CSARDTGNQPQHF. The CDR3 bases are TGCAGTGCTAGAGATACAGGGAATCAGCCCCAGCATTTT.

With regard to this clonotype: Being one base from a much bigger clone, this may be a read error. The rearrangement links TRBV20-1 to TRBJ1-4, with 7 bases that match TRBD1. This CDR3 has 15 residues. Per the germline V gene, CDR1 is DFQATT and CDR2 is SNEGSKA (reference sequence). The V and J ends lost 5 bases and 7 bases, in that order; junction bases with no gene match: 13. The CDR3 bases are TGCAGTGCTCCACCGAACAGGGGAGGGTGTGAAAAACTGTTTTTT. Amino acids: CSAPPNRGGCEKLFF.

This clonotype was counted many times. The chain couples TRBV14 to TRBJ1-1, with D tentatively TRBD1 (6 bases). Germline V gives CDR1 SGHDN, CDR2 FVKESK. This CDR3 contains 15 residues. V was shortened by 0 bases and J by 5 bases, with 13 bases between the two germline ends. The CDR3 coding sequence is TGTGCCAGCAGCCAAGATCCGGGGGGCTGGACTGAAGCTTTCTTT. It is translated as CASSQDPGGWTEAFF.

CDR3 nucleotides: TGTGCCAGCAGCATTACACAGGGGAACTGTGAAGCTTTCTTT. Residues: CASSITQGNCEAFF. The V gene is TRBV11-3, the J gene TRBJ1-1, with 7 bases aligning to TRBD1. Germline values: CDR1 SGHNT, CDR2 YENEEA. V trimming: 5 bases; J trimming: 7 bases; junction bases outside the gene matches: 10. The CDR3 totals 14 residues.

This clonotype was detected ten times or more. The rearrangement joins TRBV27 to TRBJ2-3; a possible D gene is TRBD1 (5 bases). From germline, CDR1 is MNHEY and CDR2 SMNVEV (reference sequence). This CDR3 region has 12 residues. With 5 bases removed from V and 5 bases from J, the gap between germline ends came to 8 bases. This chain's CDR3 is CASSRQQDTQYF. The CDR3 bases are TGTGCCAGCAGTCGACAGCAAGATACGCAGTATTTT.

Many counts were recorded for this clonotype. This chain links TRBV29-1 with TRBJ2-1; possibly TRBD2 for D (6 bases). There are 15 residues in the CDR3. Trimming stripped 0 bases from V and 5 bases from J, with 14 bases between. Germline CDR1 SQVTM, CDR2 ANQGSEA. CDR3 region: CSVEDRQRANNEQFF. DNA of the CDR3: TGCAGCGTTGAAGATCGCCAGCGGGCTAACAATGAGCAGTTCTTC.

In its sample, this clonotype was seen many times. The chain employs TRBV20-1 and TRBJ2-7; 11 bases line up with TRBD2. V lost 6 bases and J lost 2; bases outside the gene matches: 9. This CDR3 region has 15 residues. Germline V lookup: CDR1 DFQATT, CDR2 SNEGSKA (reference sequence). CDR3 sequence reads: CSAERPGLAAYEQYF. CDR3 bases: TGCAGTGCCGAGAGACCGGGACTAGCGGCCTACGAGCAGTACTTC.

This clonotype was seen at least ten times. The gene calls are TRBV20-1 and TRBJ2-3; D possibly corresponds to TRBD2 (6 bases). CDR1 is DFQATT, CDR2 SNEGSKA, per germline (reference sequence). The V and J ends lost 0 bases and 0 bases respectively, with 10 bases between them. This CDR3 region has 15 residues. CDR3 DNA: TGCAGTGCTAGAGACGGGGACTTCAGCACAGATACGCAGTATTTT. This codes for CSARDGDFSTDTQYF.

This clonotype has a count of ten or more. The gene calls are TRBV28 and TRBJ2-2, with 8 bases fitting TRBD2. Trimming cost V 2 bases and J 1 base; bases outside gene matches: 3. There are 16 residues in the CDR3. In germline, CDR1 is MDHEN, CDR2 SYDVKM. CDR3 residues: CASSLRGGQNTGELFF. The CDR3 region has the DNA TGTGCCAGCAGTTTACGGGGGGGCCAGAACACCGGGGAGCTGTTTTTT.